This TCR beta chain came from a study of blood T cell repertoires in COVID-19. Study background: Both acute and convalescent COVID-19 samples were obtained from the United States, Italy and Spain.

Germline trimming cut 1 base from V and 6 bases from J; bases unmatched to any gene: 4. The CDR3 totals 14 residues. The germline CDR1 and CDR2 sequences are GTSNPN and SVGIG (reference sequence). This clone was recorded a few times. As handled by the study authors: Nucleated cell number was recorded as an estimate derived from reference gene primer amplification. Some clones are missing from TCRdb's copy, which holds only in-frame ones; the method was immunoSEQ multiplex PCR. V and J calls and clone size come straight from that table; D and trimming were deduced from the DNA. The sample has 130,000 or so clones; roughly 84% are singletons.

The sequenced sample was peripheral blood. The chain couples TRBV30 to TRBJ1-5; 9 positions agree with TRBD1. This TCR was recovered from a man between 25 and 39 years old with COVID-19, enrolled during active disease. CDR3 residues: CAWSDDRGGQPQHF. The CDR3 DNA reads TGTGCCTGGAGTGATGACAGGGGGGGTCAGCCCCAGCATTTT.